These 13 T cell receptor beta chains were sequenced from one sample in a study of T cell responses to AZD1222 COVID-19 vaccine. Data came from immunoSEQ multiplex PCR; TCRdb stores just in-frame clones and leaves some out. The data hold around 190,000 clones, with just over 90% observed a single time. This material consisted of peripheral blood, taken 28 days after the second AZD1222 dose. The receptor set was obtained from an adult who received the AZD1222 COVID-19 vaccine.

This clone appeared a single time. Other DNA sequences from this sample encode an identical CDR3 as well. This chain links TRBV30 with TRBJ2-1; D uncertain. The germline V gene encodes CDR1 GTSNPN and CDR2 SVGIG (reference sequence). There are 11 residues in the CDR3. Trimming stripped 0 bases from V and 8 bases from J, with 5 bases between. The CDR3 DNA sequence: TGTGCCTGGAGTGTAGGCGATGAGCAGTTCTTC. Amino acid sequence: CAWSVGDEQFF.

This rearrangement joins TRBV18 to TRBJ2-3; a possible D gene is TRBD1 (5 bases). Germline CDR1 is KGHSH and CDR2 is LQKENI. CDR3 length equals 14 residues. V was cut by 0 bases and J by 4 bases, with 8 bases left in between. The CDR3 region is CASSPPEGADTQYF. The CDR3 region has the DNA TGTGCCAGCTCACCACCTGAAGGGGCAGATACGCAGTATTTT.

This chain uses TRBV25-1 with TRBJ2-7; D might be TRBD1 (6 bases). With 6 bases removed from V and 3 bases from J, the gap between germline ends came to 15 bases. The CDR3 has 14 amino acids. Germline V gene lookup returns CDR1 MGHDK and CDR2 SYGVNS. CDR3 region: CASRSRTAIYEQYF. DNA of the CDR3: TGTGCCAGCAGATCAAGGACAGCCATCTACGAGCAGTACTTC.

J is TRBJ1-1 and V is TRBV27; tentatively, D is TRBD1 (5 bases). V dropped 3 bases and J dropped 1 base, with 6 bases sitting between them. Germline values: CDR1 MNHEY, CDR2 SMNVEV (reference sequence). The CDR3 runs 13 residues. The CDR3 region is CASSFGGNTEAFF. In DNA, the CDR3 is TGTGCCAGCAGTTTTGGGGGGAACACTGAAGCTTTCTTT.

The chain joins TRBV18 to TRBJ1-1; D unresolved. Germline loops: CDR1 KGHSH, CDR2 LQKENI. Trimming stripped 3 bases from V and 5 bases from J, with 16 bases between. There are 15 residues in the CDR3. The CDR3, as DNA: TGTGCCAGCTCACCCCGGGCAGCCCAGATGACTGAAGCTTTCTTT. Protein sequence: CASSPRAAQMTEAFF.

The rearrangement uses TRBV9 and TRBJ1-1, with no clear D. Per germline, CDR1 SGDLS and CDR2 YYNGEE. V lost 4 bases to trimming and J lost 3 bases, with 10 bases between them. This CDR3 region has 13 residues. This chain's CDR3 is CASSPSGDTEAFF. CDR3 nucleotide sequence: TGTGCCAGCAGCCCATCCGGGGACACTGAAGCTTTCTTT.

The rearrangement uses TRBV5-5 and TRBJ2-4; tentative D call: TRBD1 (5 bases). This CDR3 region has 13 residues. V shed 1 base and J shed 8 bases, with 10 bases lying between them. CDR1 is SGHKS and CDR2 is YYEKEE in the germline V gene (reference sequence). CDR3 loop: CASSLQGTDIQYF. The CDR3 DNA reads as TGTGCCAGCAGCTTGCAGGGTACGGACATTCAGTACTTC.

The rearrangement joins TRBV28 to TRBJ1-2; D unclear. Trimming cost V 8 bases and J 4 bases, with 14 bases left between them. This CDR3 spans 13 amino acids. Germline V CDR1 and CDR2: MDHEN, SYDVKM. The CDR3 loop reads CASGVPPVYGYTF. Written as DNA, the CDR3 is TGTGCCAGCGGGGTTCCCCCGGTCTATGGCTACACCTTC.

V usage is TRBV19 and J usage is TRBJ2-1; the D is unclear. In germline, CDR1 is LNHDA, CDR2 SQIVND (reference sequence). The CDR3 extends over 12 amino acids. V lost 7 bases to trimming and J lost 4 bases, with 8 bases between them. CDR3 sequence: CASTDVYNEQFF. The CDR3 DNA reads TGTGCCAGTACAGATGTTTACAATGAGCAGTTCTTC.

CDR3 DNA: TGTGCCAGTAGTAGGGGGTGGGGATACTCACCCCTCCACTTT. Translation gives CASSRGWGYSPLHF. The chain couples TRBV19 to TRBJ1-6, with TRBD1 as a possible D gene (5 bases). Trimming took off 4 bases at V and 10 bases at J, with 14 bases between the two ends. The length of the CDR3 is 14 residues. Germline V gene sequence: CDR1 LNHDA, CDR2 SQIVND (reference sequence).

J is TRBJ2-3 and V is TRBV5-8; the D gene is possibly TRBD1 (6 bases). V was cut by 3 bases and J by 3 bases, with 14 bases left in between. Germline CDR1 is SGHTS and CDR2 is YDEGEE. The CDR3 consists of 15 residues. CDR3: CASSWGQGATDTQYF. CDR3 nucleotide sequence: TGTGCCAGCAGCTGGGGGCAGGGTGCAACAGATACGCAGTATTTT.

The V and J genes are TRBV6-5 and TRBJ1-1; D might be TRBD1 (6 bases). V was clipped by 6 bases and J by 1 base, with 12 bases between them. This CDR3 region has 14 residues. Germline loops: CDR1 MNHEY, CDR2 SVGAGI. CDR3 in amino acids: CASRPTGPNTEAFF. DNA for the CDR3: TGTGCCAGCAGACCTACAGGGCCGAACACTGAAGCTTTCTTT.

The DNA for the CDR3 is TGTGCCAGCAAGTTAGCGGGAGAGCGCACAGATACGCAGTATTTT. Its translation is CASKLAGERTDTQYF. The rearrangement joins TRBV6-5 to TRBJ2-3; 9 bases agree with TRBD2. There are 15 residues in the CDR3. CDR1 is MNHEY, CDR2 SVGAGI, per germline. Losses at the gene ends were 7 bases for V and 1 base for J; bases not matched to a gene: 6.